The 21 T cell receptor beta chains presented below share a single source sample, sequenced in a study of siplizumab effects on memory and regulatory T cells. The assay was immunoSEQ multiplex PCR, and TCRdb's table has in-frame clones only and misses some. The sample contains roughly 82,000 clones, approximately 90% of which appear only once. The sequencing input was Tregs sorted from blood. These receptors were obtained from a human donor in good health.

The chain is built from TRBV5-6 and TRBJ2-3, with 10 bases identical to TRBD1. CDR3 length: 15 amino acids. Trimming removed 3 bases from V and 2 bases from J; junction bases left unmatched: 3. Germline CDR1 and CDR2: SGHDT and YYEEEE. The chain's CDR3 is CASSSGTGATDTQYF. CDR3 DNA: TGTGCCAGCAGCTCCGGGACAGGGGCCACAGATACGCAGTATTTT. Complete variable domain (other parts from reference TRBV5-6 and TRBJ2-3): DAGVTQSPTHLIKTRGQQVTLRCSPKSGHDTVSWYQQALGQGPQFIFQYYEEEERQRGNFPDRFSGHQFPNYSSELNVNALLLGDSALYLCASSSGTGATDTQYFGPGTRLTVL.

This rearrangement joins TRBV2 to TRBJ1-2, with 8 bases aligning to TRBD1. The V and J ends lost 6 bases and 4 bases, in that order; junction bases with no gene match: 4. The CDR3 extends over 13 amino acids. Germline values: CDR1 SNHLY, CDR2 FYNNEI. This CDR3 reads CASSRGPGYGYTF. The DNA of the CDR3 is TGTGCCAGCAGCAGGGGGCCCGGCTATGGCTACACCTTC.

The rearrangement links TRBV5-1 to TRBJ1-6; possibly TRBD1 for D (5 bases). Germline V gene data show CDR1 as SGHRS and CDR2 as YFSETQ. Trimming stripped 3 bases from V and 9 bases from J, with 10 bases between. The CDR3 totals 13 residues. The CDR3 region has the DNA TGCGCCAGCAGCTACTCCAGGGTTTCACCCCTCCACTTT. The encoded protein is CASSYSRVSPLHF.

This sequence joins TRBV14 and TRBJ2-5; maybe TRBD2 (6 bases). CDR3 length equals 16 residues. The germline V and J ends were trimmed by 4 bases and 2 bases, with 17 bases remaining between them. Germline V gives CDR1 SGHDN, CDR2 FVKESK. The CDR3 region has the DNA TGTGCCAGCAGCCGGTGGGGACGGGAGCCTCAAGAGACCCAGTACTTC. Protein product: CASSRWGREPQETQYF.

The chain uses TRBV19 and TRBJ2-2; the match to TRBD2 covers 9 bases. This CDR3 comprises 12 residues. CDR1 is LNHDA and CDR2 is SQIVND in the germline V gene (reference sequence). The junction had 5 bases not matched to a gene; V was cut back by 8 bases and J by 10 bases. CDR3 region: CASEVAGAELFF. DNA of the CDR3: TGTGCCAGTGAGGTAGCGGGGGCGGAGCTGTTTTTT.

CDR3 sequence (DNA): TGTGCCAGCGGGGGCAGTGGTTACAATGAGCAGTTCTTC. The encoded protein is CASGGSGYNEQFF. The genes are TRBV9 and TRBJ2-1, with D perhaps matching TRBD1 (6 bases). This CDR3 has 13 residues. V gave up 7 bases and J gave up 4 bases, with 12 bases separating them. The germline V gene encodes CDR1 SGDLS and CDR2 YYNGEE.

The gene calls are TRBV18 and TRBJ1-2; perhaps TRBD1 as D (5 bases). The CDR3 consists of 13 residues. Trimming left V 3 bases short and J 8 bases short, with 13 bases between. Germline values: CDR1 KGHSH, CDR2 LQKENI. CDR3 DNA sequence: TGTGCCAGCTCACCGTCCACGGGGCAGGGCTACACCTTC. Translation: CASSPSTGQGYTF.

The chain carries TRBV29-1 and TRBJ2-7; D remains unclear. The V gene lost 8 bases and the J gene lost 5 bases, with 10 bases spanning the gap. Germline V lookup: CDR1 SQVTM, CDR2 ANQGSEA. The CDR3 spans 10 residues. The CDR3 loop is CSFRINEQYF. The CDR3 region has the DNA TGCAGCTTCAGAATAAACGAGCAGTACTTC.

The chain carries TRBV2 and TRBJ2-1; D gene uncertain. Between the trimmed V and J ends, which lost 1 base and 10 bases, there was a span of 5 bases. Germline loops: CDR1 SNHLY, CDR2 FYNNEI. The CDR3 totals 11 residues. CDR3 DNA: TGTGCCAGCAGTGAAGACGGAGAGCAGTTCTTC. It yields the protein CASSEDGEQFF.

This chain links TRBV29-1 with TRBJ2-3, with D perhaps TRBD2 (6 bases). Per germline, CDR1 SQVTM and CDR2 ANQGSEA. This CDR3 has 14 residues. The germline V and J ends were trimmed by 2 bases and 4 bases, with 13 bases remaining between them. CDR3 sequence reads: CSVERGIGADTQYF. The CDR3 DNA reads TGCAGCGTTGAACGGGGGATAGGCGCAGATACGCAGTATTTT.

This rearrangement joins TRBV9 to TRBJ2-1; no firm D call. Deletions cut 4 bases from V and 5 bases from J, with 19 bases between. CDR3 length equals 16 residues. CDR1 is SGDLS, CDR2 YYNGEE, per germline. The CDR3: CASSSYTPVQNNEQFF. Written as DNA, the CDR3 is TGTGCCAGCAGCTCATATACACCGGTTCAAAACAATGAGCAGTTCTTC.

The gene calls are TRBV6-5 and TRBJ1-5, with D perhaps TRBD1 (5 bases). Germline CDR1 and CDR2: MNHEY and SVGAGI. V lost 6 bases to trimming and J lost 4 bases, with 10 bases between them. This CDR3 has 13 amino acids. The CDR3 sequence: CASRTGRNQPQHF. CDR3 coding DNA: TGTGCCAGCAGAACGGGGCGAAATCAGCCCCAGCATTTT.

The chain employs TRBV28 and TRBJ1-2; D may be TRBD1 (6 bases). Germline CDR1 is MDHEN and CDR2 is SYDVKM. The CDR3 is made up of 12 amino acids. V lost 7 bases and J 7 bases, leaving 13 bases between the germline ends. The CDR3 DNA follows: TGTGCCAGCATGTTAGGGGGACGTGGCTACACCTTC. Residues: CASMLGGRGYTF.

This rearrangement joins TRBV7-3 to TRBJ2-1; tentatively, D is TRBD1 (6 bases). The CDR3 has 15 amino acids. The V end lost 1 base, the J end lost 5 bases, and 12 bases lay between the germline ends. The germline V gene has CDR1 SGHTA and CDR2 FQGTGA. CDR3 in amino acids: CASSLMGRDNNEQFF. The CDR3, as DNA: TGTGCCAGCAGCTTAATGGGCAGGGACAACAATGAGCAGTTCTTC.

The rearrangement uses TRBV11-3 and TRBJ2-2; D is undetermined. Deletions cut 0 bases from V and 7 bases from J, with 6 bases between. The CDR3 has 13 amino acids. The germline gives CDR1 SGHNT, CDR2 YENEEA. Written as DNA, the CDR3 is TGTGCCAGCAGCTTAGAAGGTGGCGGGGAGCTGTTTTTT. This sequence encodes CASSLEGGGELFF.

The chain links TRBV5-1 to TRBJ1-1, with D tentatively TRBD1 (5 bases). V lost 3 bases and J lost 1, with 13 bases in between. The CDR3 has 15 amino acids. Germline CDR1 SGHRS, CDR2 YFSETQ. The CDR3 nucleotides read TGCGCCAGCAGCTCTGGGGGTGCGCAGAACACTGAAGCTTTCTTT. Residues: CASSSGGAQNTEAFF.

Written as DNA, the CDR3 is TGTGCCAGCAGTTTAGCGATTTTTAATTCACCCCTCCACTTT. This translates into CASSLAIFNSPLHF. This chain joins TRBV28 and TRBJ1-6; no clear D gene. V was pared by 2 bases and J by 6 bases, with 8 bases between. Per the germline V gene, CDR1 is MDHEN and CDR2 is SYDVKM. The CDR3 contains 14 residues.

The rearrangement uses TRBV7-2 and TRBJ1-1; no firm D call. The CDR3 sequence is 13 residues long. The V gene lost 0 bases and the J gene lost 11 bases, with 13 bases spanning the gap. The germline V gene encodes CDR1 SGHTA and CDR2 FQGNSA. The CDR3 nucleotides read TGTGCCAGCAGCTTAGCGTCAGGTCTCGATGCTTTCTTT. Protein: CASSLASGLDAFF.

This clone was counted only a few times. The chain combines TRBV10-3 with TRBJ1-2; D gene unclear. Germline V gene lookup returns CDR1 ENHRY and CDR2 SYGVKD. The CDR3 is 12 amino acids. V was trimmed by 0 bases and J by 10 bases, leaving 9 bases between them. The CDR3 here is CAISESGRLYTF. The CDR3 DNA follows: TGTGCCATCAGTGAGTCAGGCAGACTCTACACCTTC.

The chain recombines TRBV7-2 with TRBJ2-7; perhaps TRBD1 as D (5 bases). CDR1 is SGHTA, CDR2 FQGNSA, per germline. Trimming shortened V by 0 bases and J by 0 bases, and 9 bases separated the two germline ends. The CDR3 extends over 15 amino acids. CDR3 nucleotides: TGTGCCAGCAGCTTAGCGCCGACAGCCTCCTACGAGCAGTACTTC. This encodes CASSLAPTASYEQYF.

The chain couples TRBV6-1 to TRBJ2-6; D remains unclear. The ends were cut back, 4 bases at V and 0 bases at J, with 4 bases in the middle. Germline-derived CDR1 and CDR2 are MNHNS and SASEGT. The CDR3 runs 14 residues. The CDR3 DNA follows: TGTGCCAGCAGTGGAATCTCTGGGGCCAACGTCCTGACTTTC. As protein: CASSGISGANVLTF.